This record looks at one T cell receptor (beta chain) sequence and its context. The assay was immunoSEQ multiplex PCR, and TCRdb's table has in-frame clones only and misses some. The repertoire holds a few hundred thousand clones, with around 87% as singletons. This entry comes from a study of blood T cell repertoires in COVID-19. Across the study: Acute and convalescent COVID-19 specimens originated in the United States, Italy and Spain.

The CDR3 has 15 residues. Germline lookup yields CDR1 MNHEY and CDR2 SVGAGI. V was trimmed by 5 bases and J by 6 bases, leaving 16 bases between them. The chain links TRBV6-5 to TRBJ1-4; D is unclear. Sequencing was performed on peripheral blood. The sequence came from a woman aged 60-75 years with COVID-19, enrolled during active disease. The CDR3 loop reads CASSPRVRGDEKLFF. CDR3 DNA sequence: TGTGCCAGCAGTCCAAGGGTCCGGGGAGATGAAAAACTGTTTTTT.